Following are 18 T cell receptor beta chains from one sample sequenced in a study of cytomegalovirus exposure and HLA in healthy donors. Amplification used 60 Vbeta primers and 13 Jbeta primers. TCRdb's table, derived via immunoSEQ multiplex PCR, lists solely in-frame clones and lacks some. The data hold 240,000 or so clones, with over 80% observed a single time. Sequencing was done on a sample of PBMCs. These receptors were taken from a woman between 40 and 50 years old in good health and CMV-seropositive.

CDR3 sequence reads: CASSSGQLLNTEAFF. The CDR3 region has the DNA TGTGCCAGCAGCTCCGGACAACTGCTAAACACTGAAGCTTTCTTT. The J gene is TRBJ1-1, the V gene TRBV7-8; TRBD1 is a possible D gene (5 bases). V was trimmed by 4 bases and J by 2 bases, leaving 14 bases between them. Germline loops: CDR1 SGHVS, CDR2 FQNEAQ. The CDR3 extends over 15 amino acids.

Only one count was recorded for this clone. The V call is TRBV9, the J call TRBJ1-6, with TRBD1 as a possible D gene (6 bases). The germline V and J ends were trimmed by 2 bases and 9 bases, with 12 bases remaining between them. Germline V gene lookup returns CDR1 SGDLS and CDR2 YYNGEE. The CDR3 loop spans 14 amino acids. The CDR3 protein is CASSVAGDFSPLHF. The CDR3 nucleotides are TGTGCCAGCAGCGTCGCAGGGGATTTTTCACCCCTCCACTTT.

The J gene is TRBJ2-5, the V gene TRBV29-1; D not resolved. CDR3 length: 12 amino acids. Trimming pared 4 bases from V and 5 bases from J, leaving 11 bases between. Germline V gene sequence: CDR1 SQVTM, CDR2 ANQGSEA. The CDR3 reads CSVAIYGETQYF. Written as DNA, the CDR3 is TGCAGCGTTGCCATATATGGCGAGACCCAGTACTTC.

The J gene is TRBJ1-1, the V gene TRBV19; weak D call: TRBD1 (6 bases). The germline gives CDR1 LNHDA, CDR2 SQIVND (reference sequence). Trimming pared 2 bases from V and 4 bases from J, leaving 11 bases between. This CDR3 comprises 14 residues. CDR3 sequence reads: CASSINEGGTEAFF. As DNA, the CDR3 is TGTGCCAGTAGTATAAATGAAGGGGGCACTGAAGCTTTCTTT.

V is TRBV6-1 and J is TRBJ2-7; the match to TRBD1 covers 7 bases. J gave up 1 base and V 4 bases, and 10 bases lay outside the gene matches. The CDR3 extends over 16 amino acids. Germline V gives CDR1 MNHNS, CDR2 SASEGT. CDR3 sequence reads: CASSVSTGSLSYEQYF. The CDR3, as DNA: TGTGCCAGCAGTGTCTCGACAGGGAGCCTATCCTACGAGCAGTACTTC.

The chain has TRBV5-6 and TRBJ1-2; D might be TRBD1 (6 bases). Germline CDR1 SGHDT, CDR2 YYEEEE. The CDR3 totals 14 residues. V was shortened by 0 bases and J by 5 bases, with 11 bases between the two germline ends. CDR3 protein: CASSLDRVRYGYTF. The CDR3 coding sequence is TGTGCCAGCAGCTTGGACAGGGTGAGATATGGCTACACCTTC.

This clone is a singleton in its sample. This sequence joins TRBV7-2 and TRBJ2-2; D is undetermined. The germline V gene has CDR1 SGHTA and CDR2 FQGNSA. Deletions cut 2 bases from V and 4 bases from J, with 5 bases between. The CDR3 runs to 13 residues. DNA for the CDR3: TGTGCCAGCAGCTTACCAGTCACCGGGGAGCTGTTTTTT. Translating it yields CASSLPVTGELFF.

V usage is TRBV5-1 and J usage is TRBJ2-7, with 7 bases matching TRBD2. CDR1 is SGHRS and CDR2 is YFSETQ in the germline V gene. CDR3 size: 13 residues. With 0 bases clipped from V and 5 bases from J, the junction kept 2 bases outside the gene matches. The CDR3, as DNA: TGCGCCAGCAGCTTGGATCGGGGGGACGAGCAGTACTTC. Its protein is CASSLDRGDEQYF.

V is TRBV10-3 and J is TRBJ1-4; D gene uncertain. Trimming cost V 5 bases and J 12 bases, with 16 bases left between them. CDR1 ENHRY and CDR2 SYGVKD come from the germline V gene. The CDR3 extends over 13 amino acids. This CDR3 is CAISMELRPELFF. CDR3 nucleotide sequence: TGTGCCATCAGTATGGAGCTACGCCCCGAACTGTTTTTT.

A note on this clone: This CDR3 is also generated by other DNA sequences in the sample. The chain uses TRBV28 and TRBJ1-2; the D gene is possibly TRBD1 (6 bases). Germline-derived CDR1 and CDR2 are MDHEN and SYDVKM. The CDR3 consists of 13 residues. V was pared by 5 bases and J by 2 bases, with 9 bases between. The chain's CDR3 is CASSLTGNYGYTF. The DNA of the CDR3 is TGTGCCAGCAGTCTTACAGGGAACTATGGCTACACCTTC.

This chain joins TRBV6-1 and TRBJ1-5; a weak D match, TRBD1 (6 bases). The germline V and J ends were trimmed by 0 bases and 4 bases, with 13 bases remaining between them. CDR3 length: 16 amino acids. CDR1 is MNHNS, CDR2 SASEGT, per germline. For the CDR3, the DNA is TGTGCCAGCAGTGAAGCGAGGGGGGGTCAAAATCAGCCCCAGCATTTT. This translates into CASSEARGGQNQPQHF.

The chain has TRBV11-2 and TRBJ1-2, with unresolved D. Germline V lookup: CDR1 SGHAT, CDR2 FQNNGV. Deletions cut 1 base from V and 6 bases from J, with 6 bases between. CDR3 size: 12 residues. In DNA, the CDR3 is TGTGCCAGCAGCTTAGCTTTCGATGGCTACACCTTC. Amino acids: CASSLAFDGYTF.

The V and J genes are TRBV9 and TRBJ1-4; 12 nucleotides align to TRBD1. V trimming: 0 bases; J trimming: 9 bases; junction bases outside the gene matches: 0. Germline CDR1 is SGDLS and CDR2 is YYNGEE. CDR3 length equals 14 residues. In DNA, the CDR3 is TGTGCCAGCAGCGTAGGGGACAGGGGGCAAAAACTGTTTTTT. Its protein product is CASSVGDRGQKLFF. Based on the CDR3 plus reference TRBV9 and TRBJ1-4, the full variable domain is DSGVTQTPKHLITATGQRVTLRCSPRSGDLSVYWYQQSLDQGLQFLIQYYNGEERAKGNILERFSAQQFPDLHSELNLSSLELGDSALYFCASSVGDRGQKLFFGSGTQLSVL.

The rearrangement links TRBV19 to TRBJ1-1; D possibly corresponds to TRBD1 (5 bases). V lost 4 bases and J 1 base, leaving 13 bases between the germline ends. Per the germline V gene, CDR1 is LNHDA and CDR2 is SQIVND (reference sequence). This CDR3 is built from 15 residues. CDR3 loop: CASSTRRGRNTEAFF. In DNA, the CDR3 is TGTGCCAGTAGTACAAGGCGGGGGAGGAACACTGAAGCTTTCTTT.

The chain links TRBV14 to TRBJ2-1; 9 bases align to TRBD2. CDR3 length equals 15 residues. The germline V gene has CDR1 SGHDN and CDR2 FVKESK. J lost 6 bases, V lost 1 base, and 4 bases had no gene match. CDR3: CASSQGGRVINEQFF. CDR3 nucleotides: TGTGCCAGCAGCCAAGGCGGGAGGGTGATCAATGAGCAGTTCTTC.

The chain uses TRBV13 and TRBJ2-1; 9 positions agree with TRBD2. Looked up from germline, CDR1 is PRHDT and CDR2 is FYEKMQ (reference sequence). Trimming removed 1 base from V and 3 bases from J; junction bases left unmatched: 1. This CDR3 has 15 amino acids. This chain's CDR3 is CASSLVAGDYNEQFF. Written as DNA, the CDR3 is TGTGCCAGCAGCTTAGTAGCGGGAGACTACAATGAGCAGTTCTTC.

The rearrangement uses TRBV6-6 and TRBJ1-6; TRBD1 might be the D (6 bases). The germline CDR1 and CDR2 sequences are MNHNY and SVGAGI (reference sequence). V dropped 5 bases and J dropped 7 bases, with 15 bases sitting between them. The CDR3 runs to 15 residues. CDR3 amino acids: CASSPGGPVNSPLHF. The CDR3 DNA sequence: TGTGCCAGCAGTCCCGGGGGGCCGGTGAATTCACCCCTCCACTTT.

The CDR3 protein is CASSYSLGGKLFF. The CDR3 nucleotides read TGTGCCAGCAGTTACTCTCTCGGGGGAAAACTGTTTTTT. This chain joins TRBV6-5 and TRBJ1-4; tentatively, D is TRBD1 (5 bases). This CDR3 is built from 13 residues. V lost 0 bases, J lost 10 bases, and 9 bases lay in between. The germline gives CDR1 MNHEY, CDR2 SVGAGI.